Listed below are T cell receptor beta chains from one sample, sequenced in a study of spatial heterogeneity in lung cancer. TCRdb used MiXCR to reprocess the 5' RACE reads, holding one entry per CDR3 protein. Of about 100,000 distinct CDR3 sequences listed, about 4.6% were seen once; the top ten hold 20% to 25%. The material was lung tumor tissue, obtained at surgery. The receptor set was obtained from a male donor with early-stage non-small cell lung cancer. CDR3s include the opening cysteine and the closing phenylalanine or tryptophan. Each record gives: clone size, D gene, V gene, J gene, CDR3 DNA, CDR3 protein. A D gene is named only where the DNA matches it firmly. Clone size is not always given. Where it is, it says once, few, many or a class for expanded clones.

>many|.|TRBV5-5|TRBJ2-5
TGTGCCAGCAGCTCCGGGCTAGTTGGGGAGACCCAGTACTTC
CASSSGLVGETQYF
>many|TRBD2|TRBV6-5|TRBJ2-5
TGTGCCAGCAGTTACTCTGGCCCAGCGGGAGGGCTTGAGACCCAGTACTTC
CASSYSGPAGGLETQYF
>many|.|TRBV6-2/TRBV6-3|TRBJ1-6
TGTGCCAGCAGTTACTCGGAGTATTCACCCCTCCACTTT
CASSYSEYSPLHF
>many|.|TRBV7-2|TRBJ1-6
TGTGCCAGCAGCTTAGACGGGTATAATTCACCCCTCCACTTT
CASSLDGYNSPLHF
>many|.|TRBV28|TRBJ2-3
TGTGCCAGCAGTTTATTAGGGGGAGGCGCAGATACGCAGTATTTT
CASSLLGGGADTQYF
>many|.|TRBV19|TRBJ1-5
TGTGCCAGTAGCCCCCCCTCAAGTTTTCAGCATTTT
CASSPPSSFQHF
>many|.|TRBV14|TRBJ1-6
TGTGCCAGCAGCCAAGAGGGGAGGAGCTCCTATAATTCACCCCTCCACTTT
CASSQEGRSSYNSPLHF
>many|.|TRBV7-9|TRBJ1-6
TGTGCCAGCAGCTTATACACATTTAGCTCCTATAATTCACCCCTCCACTTT
CASSLYTFSSYNSPLHF
>many|.|TRBV12-3/TRBV12-4|TRBJ2-7
TGTGCCAGCAGCCCCAGGGTAAGCTCCTACGAGCAGTACTTC
CASSPRVSSYEQYF
>many|.|TRBV5-1|TRBJ2-1
TGCGCCAGCAGCTTGGACGGGACGGTCCTTCAGAATGAGCAGTTCTTC
CASSLDGTVLQNEQFF
>.|TRBD2|TRBV24-1|TRBJ2-3
TGTGCCACCAGTGATTTCCGCGGGAGTGATCCGGATACGCAGTATTTT
CATSDFRGSDPDTQYF
>few|TRBD2|TRBV30|TRBJ2-1
TGTGCCTGCCCGGTGGGAGGGTACAATGAGCAGTTCTTC
CACPVGGYNEQFF
>many|.|TRBV15|TRBJ1-4
TGTGCCACCAGCAAAGGGTTGGCTAATGAAAAACTGTTTTTT
CATSKGLANEKLFF
>many|.|TRBV6-1|TRBJ2-2
TGTGCCAGCAGACGGTCGAACACCGGGGAGCTGTTTTTT
CASRRSNTGELFF
>many|.|TRBV4-1|TRBJ1-4
TGCGCCAGCAGCCAAGATCGGTCCCGGCGGGAAAAACTGTTTTTT
CASSQDRSRREKLFF
>many|.|TRBV27|TRBJ1-1
TGTGCCAGCAGTTTGTCCGTGAACACTGAAGCTTTCTTT
CASSLSVNTEAFF
>many|.|TRBV11-2|TRBJ2-6
TGTGCCAGCAGCCCGGCGGGATCTGGGGCCAACGTCCTGACTTTC
CASSPAGSGANVLTF
>few|TRBD2|TRBV3-1|TRBJ2-1
TGTGCCAGCAGCCGAAAGCCCCGAGGGACTAGCGCCTACAATGAGCAGTTCTTC
CASSRKPRGTSAYNEQFF
>.|.|TRBV30|TRBJ2-7
TGTGCCTGGGGGGTGTACGAGCAGTACTTC
CAWGVYEQYF
>many|.|TRBV19|TRBJ1-5
TGTGCCAGTAGTATTGTAATACTTTATGGGCAGAATAATCAGCCCCAGCATTTT
CASSIVILYGQNNQPQHF
>many|.|TRBV2|TRBJ2-5
TGTGCCAGCAGTCCGGACATGGCCGAGACCCAGTACTTC
CASSPDMAETQYF
>few|.|TRBV10-1|TRBJ1-6
TGCGCCAGCCTTGATTGTTGGTCACCCCTCCACTTT
CASLDCWSPLHF
>many|.|TRBV20-1|TRBJ1-2
TGCAGTGCTAGTCCGCCGGACCGCTATGGCTACACCTTC
CSASPPDRYGYTF
>many|TRBD2|TRBV29-1|TRBJ2-5
TGCAGCGTTGGGACTAGCGGGCTGGAGACCCAGTACTTC
CSVGTSGLETQYF
>many|.|TRBV20-1|TRBJ2-3
TGCAGTGCTAGAGCGACAGTGGGACGATCAGATACGCAGTATTTT
CSARATVGRSDTQYF
>many|TRBD2|TRBV20-1|TRBJ2-5
TGCAGTGCTAGAGCGGGACTACGGTCCGAGACCCAGTACTTC
CSARAGLRSETQYF
>many|TRBD2|TRBV29-1|TRBJ2-1
TGCAGCGTTGGGACTAGCGGGAGCGGGGATGAGCAGTTCTTC
CSVGTSGSGDEQFF
>few|.|TRBV28|TRBJ2-5
TGTGCCAACCCCACAGGGCAAGAGACCCAGTACTTC
CANPTGQETQYF
>.|TRBD2|TRBV14|TRBJ2-1
TGTGCCAGCAGCCAAGGGACTAGCGGGACGCAGTTCTTC
CASSQGTSGTQFF
>many|TRBD2|TRBV28|TRBJ2-1
TGTGCCAGCAGTTTAGGATCTAGCGGGAGGGCAAATGAGCAGTTCTTC
CASSLGSSGRANEQFF
>many|.|TRBV12-3/TRBV12-4|TRBJ2-5
TGTGCCAGCAGTCGTCCATCGTACCAAGAGACCCAGTACTTC
CASSRPSYQETQYF
>many|.|TRBV28|TRBJ1-2
TGTGCCAGCAGTTTTATCGACGTCGGTAACTATGGCTACACCTTC
CASSFIDVGNYGYTF
>many|TRBD1|TRBV20-1|TRBJ1-5
TGCAGTGCGCCCGGGACAGGGGGTTGGCAGCCCCAGCATTTT
CSAPGTGGWQPQHF
>few|.|TRBV28|TRBJ2-3
TGTGCCAGCAACATACCACGAGGAGGGAACACAGATACGCAGTATTTT
CASNIPRGGNTDTQYF
>many|.|TRBV28|TRBJ1-1
TGTGCCAGCAGATTGACAAGTGAAGCTTTCTTT
CASRLTSEAFF
>many|.|TRBV25-1|TRBJ2-3
TGTGCCAGCAGGAGGGGTTTATCTACAGATACGCAGTATTTT
CASRRGLSTDTQYF
>few|.|TRBV6-1|TRBJ2-7
TGTGCCAGCAGTGAAGCGGGAGGTTTTACCTACGAGCAGTACTTC
CASSEAGGFTYEQYF
>few|.|TRBV28|TRBJ1-6
TGTGCCAGCAGTTTGGGAGGGAGTAATTCACCCCTCCACTTT
CASSLGGSNSPLHF
>many|TRBD2|TRBV10-2|TRBJ2-5
TGCGCCAGCAGTGTAAGCGGGAGTGAGACCCAGTACTTC
CASSVSGSETQYF
>many|.|TRBV28|TRBJ2-3
TGTGCCAGCCGGGGGACAGTAGATGCAGATACGCAGTATTTT
CASRGTVDADTQYF
>many|.|TRBV5-6|TRBJ2-3
TGTGCCAGCAGCCAGGTCGGGGCGGATTCCACAGATACGCAGTATTTT
CASSQVGADSTDTQYF
>many|.|TRBV25-1|TRBJ2-2
TGTGCCAGCAGTGACTTTTCGACAGGGAACACCGGGGAGCTGTTTTTT
CASSDFSTGNTGELFF
>many|TRBD1|TRBV7-9|TRBJ2-5
TGTGCCAGCAGCCCCTGGACAGGGTACCAAGAGACCCAGTACTTC
CASSPWTGYQETQYF